These 22 T cell receptor beta chains came from one sample sequenced in a study of human T cells and chemical hapten exposure. Time point reported: patch test 2, 6 weeks after DPC sensitization. The treatment here: therapeutic diphenylcyclopropenone sensitization with weekly scalp DPC. Via MiXCR, TCRdb re-called the RACE reads, giving one row per CDR3 protein. Among about 140,000 distinct CDR3 sequences listed, roughly 10% were seen once. Material: whole blood, obtained in connection with sensitization to the hapten diphenylcyclopropenone (DPC). The source is a woman between 50 and 59 years old with alopecia areata. Some clones in this sample may be carry-over from other donors' samples.

This clonotype was detected only a few times. The V gene is TRBV11-3, the J gene TRBJ2-1; the D is unclear. This CDR3 is 12 amino acids long. Germline V CDR1 and CDR2: SGHNT, YENEEA. With 2 bases removed from V and 10 bases from J, the gap between germline ends came to 9 bases. In nucleotides, the CDR3 is TGTGCCAGCAGCTTAAAAAGGGCAGAGCAGTTCTTC. Encoded protein: CASSLKRAEQFF.

This clonotype was counted only a few times. The chain carries TRBV19 and TRBJ1-1; D is uncertain. CDR3 length equals 14 residues. Trimming pared 1 base from V and 11 bases from J, leaving 17 bases between. The germline gives CDR1 LNHDA, CDR2 SQIVND (reference sequence). In DNA form, the CDR3 reads TGTGCCAGTAGTATAGGTACCCCCGCACCTAGGGCTTTCTTT. This translates into CASSIGTPAPRAFF.

Many counts were recorded for this clonotype. The chain employs TRBV29-1 and TRBJ1-4, with D possibly matching TRBD1 (5 bases). There are 13 residues in the CDR3. Germline V gene lookup returns CDR1 SQVTM and CDR2 ANQGSEA. V was clipped by 4 bases and J by 12 bases, with 18 bases between them. The CDR3 DNA is TGCAGCGTTGCCGCTAGCCCGGGGGAGGAACTGTTTTTT. This sequence encodes CSVAASPGEELFF.

This clonotype was observed many times. V usage is TRBV11-2 and J usage is TRBJ1-5; tentatively, D is TRBD1 (6 bases). Trimming shortened V by 5 bases and J by 1 base, and 9 bases separated the two germline ends. CDR1 and CDR2 from the germline V gene are SGHAT and FQNNGV. This CDR3 contains 14 residues. The CDR3 nucleotides are TGTGCCAGCAGCCAAGGGGGAAGCAATCAGCCCCAGCATTTT. Residues: CASSQGGSNQPQHF.

V is TRBV19 and J is TRBJ1-4; weak D call: TRBD1 (5 bases). The V gene lost 5 bases and the J gene lost 7 bases, with 14 bases spanning the gap. Germline CDR1 LNHDA, CDR2 SQIVND (reference sequence). The CDR3 loop spans 14 amino acids. DNA of the CDR3: TGTGCCAGTAGTCTCAGGGAACAAGGTGAAAAACTGTTTTTT. This gives the protein CASSLREQGEKLFF.

The CDR3 DNA reads TGCAGCGCGTTACTAGCGGGGATGGGTAACGGGGGCGAGCAGTACTTC. It translates to CSALLAGMGNGGEQYF. This chain uses TRBV29-1 with TRBJ2-7; TRBD2 matches at 10 bases. Germline assignment: CDR1 SQVTM and CDR2 ANQGSEA. V dropped 7 bases and J dropped 6; count of bases not matched to a gene: 18. The CDR3 length is 16 residues.

There are a few counts of this clonotype. V gene TRBV24-1 combines with J gene TRBJ2-3, with unresolved D. Per the germline V gene, CDR1 is KGHDR and CDR2 is SFDVKD. V lost 5 bases and J lost 6, with 17 bases in between. The CDR3 contains 15 residues. CDR3 amino acids: CATSGRDPARDTQYF. The CDR3 nucleotides are TGTGCCACCAGTGGACGCGACCCAGCCCGGGATACGCAGTATTTT.

This clonotype was seen at least ten times. The rearrangement links TRBV29-1 to TRBJ2-1; a weak D match, TRBD2 (6 bases). Germline V gene lookup returns CDR1 SQVTM and CDR2 ANQGSEA. V was trimmed by 6 bases and J by 0 bases, leaving 15 bases between them. The CDR3 consists of 15 residues. CDR3 sequence (DNA): TGCAGCGTGCGCCGGGCGGGAAGCTCCTACAATGAGCAGTTCTTC. Protein product: CSVRRAGSSYNEQFF.

This clonotype was observed a few times. This chain uses TRBV7-3 with TRBJ2-1; possibly TRBD1 for D (6 bases). With 5 bases removed from V and 6 bases from J, the gap between germline ends came to 26 bases. The CDR3 has 18 residues. The germline CDR1 and CDR2 sequences are SGHTA and FQGTGA. In nucleotides, the CDR3 is TGTGCCAGCAGCCTAGGGGGAACCGGGTCTTGGGGCTCCAATGAGCAGTTCTTC. Residues: CASSLGGTGSWGSNEQFF.

This rearrangement joins TRBV7-2 to TRBJ2-1, with D possibly being TRBD2 (6 bases). V was pared by 5 bases and J by 6 bases, with 17 bases between. Germline V lookup: CDR1 SGHTA, CDR2 FQGNSA. There are 15 residues in the CDR3. CDR3 protein: CASSPAGTGFNEQFF. The CDR3 DNA reads TGTGCCAGCAGCCCCGCCGGGACTGGTTTCAATGAGCAGTTCTTC.

V usage is TRBV10-3 and J usage is TRBJ1-1, with a possible D match to TRBD1 (5 bases). Germline V gene data show CDR1 as ENHRY and CDR2 as SYGVKD. V was trimmed by 7 bases and J by 5 bases, leaving 14 bases between them. The CDR3 sequence is 13 residues long. The CDR3 reads CAITLWEGTEAFF. In DNA, the CDR3 is TGTGCCATCACCTTATGGGAGGGGACTGAAGCTTTCTTT.

The CDR3 spells CASTADRTNQPQHF. CDR3 DNA: TGTGCCAGCACCGCCGACAGGACCAATCAGCCCCAGCATTTT. This chain links TRBV2 with TRBJ1-5; TRBD1 is a possible D gene (6 bases). Germline lookup yields CDR1 SNHLY and CDR2 FYNNEI. V was clipped by 7 bases and J by 3 bases, with 13 bases between them. The CDR3 loop spans 14 amino acids.

The chain combines TRBV7-2 with TRBJ2-7; TRBD1 matches 8 bases. The CDR3 spans 14 residues. Germline V gives CDR1 SGHTA, CDR2 FQGNSA. V shed 7 bases, J shed 2 bases, and the junction held 7 bases outside the gene matches. The CDR3: CASTPGQGAYEQYF. The CDR3 DNA is TGTGCCAGCACCCCCGGACAGGGAGCCTACGAGCAGTACTTC. The full variable domain, in which reference TRBV7-2 and TRBJ2-7 provide the parts outside the CDR3, is GAGVSQSPSNKVTEKGKDVELRCDPISGHTALYWYRQSLGQGLEFLIYFQGNSAPDKSGLPSDRFSAERTGGSVSTLTIQRTQQEDSAVYLCASTPGQGAYEQYFGPGTRLTVT.

This clonotype was recorded at least ten times. The gene calls are TRBV28 and TRBJ2-7; tentative D call: TRBD1 (6 bases). This CDR3 region has 14 residues. Per the germline V gene, CDR1 is MDHEN and CDR2 is SYDVKM. V was pared by 8 bases and J by 3 bases, with 17 bases between. The CDR3 DNA reads as TGTGCCAGCCTACCAACAGGGACCATCTACGAGCAGTACTTC. This encodes CASLPTGTIYEQYF.

The sample holds a few counts of this clonotype. The chain has TRBV20-1 and TRBJ2-7; 12 bases fit TRBD2. Germline V gives CDR1 DFQATT, CDR2 SNEGSKA (reference sequence). CDR3 length: 18 amino acids. J lost 0 bases, V lost 1 base, and 10 bases had no gene match. Written as DNA, the CDR3 is TGCAGTGCTAGAGGGGCTAGCGGGAGGGTCTTAAACTCCTACGAGCAGTACTTC. Residues: CSARGASGRVLNSYEQYF.

At least ten counts were recorded for this clonotype. V gene TRBV7-3 combines with J gene TRBJ2-7; maybe TRBD2 (6 bases). This CDR3 comprises 13 residues. Germline loops: CDR1 SGHTA, CDR2 FQGTGA. V was cut by 5 bases and J by 3 bases, with 11 bases left in between. The CDR3 DNA reads as TGTGCCAGCAGCCTCTCCGGGGGCTACGAGCAGTACTTC. Translating gives CASSLSGGYEQYF.

The V gene is TRBV20-1, the J gene TRBJ2-7; D ambiguous. This CDR3 is 13 amino acids long. Germline V lookup: CDR1 DFQATT, CDR2 SNEGSKA (reference sequence). The germline V and J ends were trimmed by 6 bases and 2 bases, with 14 bases remaining between them. The CDR3 protein is CSAGRDMTYEQYF. CDR3 coding DNA: TGCAGTGCCGGCCGAGACATGACCTACGAGCAGTACTTC.

The sample holds a few counts of this clonotype. The V gene is TRBV18, the J gene TRBJ2-5; D not certain. The CDR3 sequence is 13 residues long. The ends were cut back, 4 bases at V and 1 base at J, with 7 bases in the middle. Per the germline V gene, CDR1 is KGHSH and CDR2 is LQKENI. CDR3 amino acids: CASSLTIQETQYF. CDR3 sequence (DNA): TGTGCCAGCTCACTTACTATCCAAGAGACCCAGTACTTC.

This clonotype was counted between two and nine times. The chain combines TRBV7-9 with TRBJ2-3, with 12 bases aligning to TRBD2. The germline CDR1 and CDR2 sequences are SEHNR and FQNEAQ (reference sequence). V trimming: 5 bases; J trimming: 0 bases; junction bases outside the gene matches: 12. The CDR3 is made up of 19 amino acids. CDR3 DNA sequence: TGTGCCAGCAGCCCGCGACTAGCGGGGGCCTTCTTTAGCACAGATACGCAGTATTTT. Amino acids: CASSPRLAGAFFSTDTQYF.

This clonotype has ten or more counts. The chain links TRBV7-2 to TRBJ1-4; 9 bases align to TRBD1. This CDR3 is built from 14 residues. The germline V gene encodes CDR1 SGHTA and CDR2 FQGNSA. V lost 6 bases to trimming and J lost 7 bases; unmatched junction nucleotides: 6. The CDR3 DNA reads TGTGCCAGCAGTAACAGGGGGCGTGGTGAAAAACTGTTTTTT. This gives the protein CASSNRGRGEKLFF.

This clonotype has at least ten counts. The chain links TRBV20-1 to TRBJ1-2; 8 nucleotides agree with TRBD1. The germline CDR1 and CDR2 sequences are DFQATT and SNEGSKA (reference sequence). The CDR3 is made up of 14 amino acids. V gave up 6 bases and J gave up 8 bases; unmatched junction bases: 14. The CDR3 loop is CSAFAAGQGGGYTF. The CDR3 nucleotides read TGCAGTGCGTTTGCCGCCGGACAGGGAGGGGGCTACACCTTC.

The table lists this clonotype with many counts. The chain links TRBV27 to TRBJ2-2, with 14 bases matching TRBD2. The CDR3 is made up of 16 amino acids. Germline trimming cut 5 bases from V and 7 bases from J; bases unmatched to any gene: 6. Germline V gene data show CDR1 as MNHEY and CDR2 as SMNVEV (reference sequence). CDR3 sequence (DNA): TGTGCCAGCAGTCCCCGACTAGCGGGAGGGGTCGGGGAGCTGTTTTTT. Translating gives CASSPRLAGGVGELFF.